This T cell receptor (beta chain) was recorded in a study of T cell responses to AZD1222 COVID-19 vaccine. Study-level information: Pooling of second doses given at about 4 or about 12 weeks was done. Study-level points and caveats: The donor cohort was predominantly white British with a female majority, and clonal diversity may have been underestimated. Just 5 or 6 AZD1222 recipients tested seropositive at baseline.

For this clone: The target antigen is unknown.

The CDR3 is made up of 14 amino acids. Germline V lookup: CDR1 SGHAT, CDR2 FQNNGV. V was clipped by 6 bases and J by 7 bases; unmatched bases: 6. Profiled with immunoSEQ multiplex PCR; TCRdb holds only in-frame clones, not every one. The table has some 170,000 clones, roughly nine tenths seen once; the top ten hold 1.5% to 2%. This rearrangement joins TRBV11-2 to TRBJ1-4; 9 bases align to TRBD1. Sequencing used peripheral blood, obtained on day 0 of AZD1222 vaccination. This TCR derives from an adult in good health. The DNA of the CDR3 is TGTGCCAGCAGGCCACAGGGGGCTGGTGAAAAACTGTTTTTT. Amino acid sequence: CASRPQGAGEKLFF.